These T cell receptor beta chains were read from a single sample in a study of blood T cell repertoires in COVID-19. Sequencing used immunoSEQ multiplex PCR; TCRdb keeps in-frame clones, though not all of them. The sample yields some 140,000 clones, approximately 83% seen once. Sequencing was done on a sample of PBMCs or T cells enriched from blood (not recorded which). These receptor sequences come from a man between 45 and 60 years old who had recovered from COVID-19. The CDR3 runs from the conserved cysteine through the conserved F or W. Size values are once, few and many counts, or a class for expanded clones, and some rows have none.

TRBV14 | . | CASSLRTGMNTEAFF
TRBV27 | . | CASSGGGYNEQFF
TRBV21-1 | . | CASNPGQKESSYNEQFF
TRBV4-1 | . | CASSQGPAEGGYTF
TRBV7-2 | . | CASSLERGHLYF
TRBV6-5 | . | CASKTDYNEKLFF
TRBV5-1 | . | CASSRGLARETQYF
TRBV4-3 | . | CASSQVLQINTDTQYF
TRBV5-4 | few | CASSLERSSRYF
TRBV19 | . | CASSGEKIYGYTF
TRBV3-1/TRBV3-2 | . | CASSQGLSPEAFF
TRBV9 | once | CASSGRGPGDTQYF
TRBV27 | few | CASSADRGNQPQHF
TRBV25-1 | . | CASSEVGGAYNEQFF
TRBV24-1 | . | CATSDLLTSGSDEQFF
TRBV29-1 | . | CSVEDPGRNGYTF